This T cell receptor (beta chain) was obtained from a study of cytomegalovirus exposure and HLA in healthy donors. This clone was observed a single time. What it binds is unknown. General study points: Versus the roughly 640-donor mean, an Asian-associated ancestry cluster reportedly showed fewer N-insertions in a later analysis. There were around 160 TCR beta chains listed as cytomegalovirus-associated. Later analysis identified several of the most significant clusters that appeared linked to common viral pathogens. TCR beta sequences reportedly predicted most subjects' HLA-A and HLA-B alleles accurately.

The PCR used 60 Vbeta and 13 Jbeta primers. The method was immunoSEQ multiplex PCR; TCRdb's version includes in-frame clones alone and lacks a portion of them. The profile covers about 270,000 clones, with roughly 70% appearing a single time and approximately 2.5% taken by the ten largest. The length of the CDR3 is 13 residues. From germline, CDR1 is SGHKS and CDR2 YYEKEE (reference sequence). J lost 3 bases, V lost 4 bases, and 4 bases had no gene match. The sample comprised PBMCs. V and J are TRBV5-5 and TRBJ2-7; TRBD1 matches 7 bases. The receptor comes from a female donor in good health and CMV-seronegative. This CDR3 is CASSRGQNYEQYF. The CDR3, as DNA: TGTGCCAGCAGCCGGGGACAGAACTACGAGCAGTACTTC.